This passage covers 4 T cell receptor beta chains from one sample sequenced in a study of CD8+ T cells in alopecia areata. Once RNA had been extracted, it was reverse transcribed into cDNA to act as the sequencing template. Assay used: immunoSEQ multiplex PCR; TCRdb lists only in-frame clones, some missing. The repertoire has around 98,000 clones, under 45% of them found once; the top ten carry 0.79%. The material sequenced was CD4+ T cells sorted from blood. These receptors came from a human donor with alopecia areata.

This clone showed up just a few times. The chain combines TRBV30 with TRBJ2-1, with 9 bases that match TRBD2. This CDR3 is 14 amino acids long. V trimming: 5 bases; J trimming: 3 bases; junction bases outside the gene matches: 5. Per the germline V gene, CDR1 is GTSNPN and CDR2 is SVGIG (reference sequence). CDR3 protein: CAWVSGSGYNEQFF. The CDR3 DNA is TGTGCCTGGGTTAGCGGGAGTGGCTACAATGAGCAGTTCTTC. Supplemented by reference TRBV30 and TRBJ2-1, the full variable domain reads SQTIHQWPATLVQPVGSPLSLECTVEGTSNPNLYWYRQAAGRGLQLLFYSVGIGQISSEVPQNLSASRPQDRQFILSSKKLLLSDSGFYLCAWVSGSGYNEQFFGPGTRLTVL.

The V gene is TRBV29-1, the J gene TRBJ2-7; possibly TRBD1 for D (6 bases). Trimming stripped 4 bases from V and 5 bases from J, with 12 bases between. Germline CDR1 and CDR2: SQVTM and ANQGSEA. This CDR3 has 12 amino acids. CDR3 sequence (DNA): TGCAGCGTTGGTCAGGGGTCCGACGAGCAGTACTTC. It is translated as CSVGQGSDEQYF.

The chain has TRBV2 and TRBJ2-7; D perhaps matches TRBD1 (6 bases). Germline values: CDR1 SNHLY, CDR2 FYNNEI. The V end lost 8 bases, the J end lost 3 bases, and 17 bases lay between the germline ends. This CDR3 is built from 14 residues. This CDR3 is CASGNREGRYEQYF. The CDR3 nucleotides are TGTGCCAGCGGAAACAGGGAAGGACGCTACGAGCAGTACTTC.

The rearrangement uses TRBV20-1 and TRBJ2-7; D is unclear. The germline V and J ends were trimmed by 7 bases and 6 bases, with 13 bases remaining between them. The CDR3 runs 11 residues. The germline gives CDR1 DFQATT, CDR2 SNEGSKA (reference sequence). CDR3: CSGWAVSEQYF. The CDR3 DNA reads TGCAGTGGTTGGGCGGTCAGCGAGCAGTACTTC.